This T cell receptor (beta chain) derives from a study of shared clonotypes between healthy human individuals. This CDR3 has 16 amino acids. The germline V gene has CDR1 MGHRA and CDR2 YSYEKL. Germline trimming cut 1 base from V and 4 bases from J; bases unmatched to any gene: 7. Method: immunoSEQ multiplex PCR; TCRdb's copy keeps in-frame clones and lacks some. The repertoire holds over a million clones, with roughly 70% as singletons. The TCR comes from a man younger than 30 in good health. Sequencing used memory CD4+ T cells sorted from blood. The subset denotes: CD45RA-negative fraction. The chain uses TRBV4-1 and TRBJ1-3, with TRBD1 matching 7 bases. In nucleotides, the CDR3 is TGCGCCAGCAGCCAAGGAGAGGGGGCGTTAGGAAACACCATATATTTT. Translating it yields CASSQGEGALGNTIYF.